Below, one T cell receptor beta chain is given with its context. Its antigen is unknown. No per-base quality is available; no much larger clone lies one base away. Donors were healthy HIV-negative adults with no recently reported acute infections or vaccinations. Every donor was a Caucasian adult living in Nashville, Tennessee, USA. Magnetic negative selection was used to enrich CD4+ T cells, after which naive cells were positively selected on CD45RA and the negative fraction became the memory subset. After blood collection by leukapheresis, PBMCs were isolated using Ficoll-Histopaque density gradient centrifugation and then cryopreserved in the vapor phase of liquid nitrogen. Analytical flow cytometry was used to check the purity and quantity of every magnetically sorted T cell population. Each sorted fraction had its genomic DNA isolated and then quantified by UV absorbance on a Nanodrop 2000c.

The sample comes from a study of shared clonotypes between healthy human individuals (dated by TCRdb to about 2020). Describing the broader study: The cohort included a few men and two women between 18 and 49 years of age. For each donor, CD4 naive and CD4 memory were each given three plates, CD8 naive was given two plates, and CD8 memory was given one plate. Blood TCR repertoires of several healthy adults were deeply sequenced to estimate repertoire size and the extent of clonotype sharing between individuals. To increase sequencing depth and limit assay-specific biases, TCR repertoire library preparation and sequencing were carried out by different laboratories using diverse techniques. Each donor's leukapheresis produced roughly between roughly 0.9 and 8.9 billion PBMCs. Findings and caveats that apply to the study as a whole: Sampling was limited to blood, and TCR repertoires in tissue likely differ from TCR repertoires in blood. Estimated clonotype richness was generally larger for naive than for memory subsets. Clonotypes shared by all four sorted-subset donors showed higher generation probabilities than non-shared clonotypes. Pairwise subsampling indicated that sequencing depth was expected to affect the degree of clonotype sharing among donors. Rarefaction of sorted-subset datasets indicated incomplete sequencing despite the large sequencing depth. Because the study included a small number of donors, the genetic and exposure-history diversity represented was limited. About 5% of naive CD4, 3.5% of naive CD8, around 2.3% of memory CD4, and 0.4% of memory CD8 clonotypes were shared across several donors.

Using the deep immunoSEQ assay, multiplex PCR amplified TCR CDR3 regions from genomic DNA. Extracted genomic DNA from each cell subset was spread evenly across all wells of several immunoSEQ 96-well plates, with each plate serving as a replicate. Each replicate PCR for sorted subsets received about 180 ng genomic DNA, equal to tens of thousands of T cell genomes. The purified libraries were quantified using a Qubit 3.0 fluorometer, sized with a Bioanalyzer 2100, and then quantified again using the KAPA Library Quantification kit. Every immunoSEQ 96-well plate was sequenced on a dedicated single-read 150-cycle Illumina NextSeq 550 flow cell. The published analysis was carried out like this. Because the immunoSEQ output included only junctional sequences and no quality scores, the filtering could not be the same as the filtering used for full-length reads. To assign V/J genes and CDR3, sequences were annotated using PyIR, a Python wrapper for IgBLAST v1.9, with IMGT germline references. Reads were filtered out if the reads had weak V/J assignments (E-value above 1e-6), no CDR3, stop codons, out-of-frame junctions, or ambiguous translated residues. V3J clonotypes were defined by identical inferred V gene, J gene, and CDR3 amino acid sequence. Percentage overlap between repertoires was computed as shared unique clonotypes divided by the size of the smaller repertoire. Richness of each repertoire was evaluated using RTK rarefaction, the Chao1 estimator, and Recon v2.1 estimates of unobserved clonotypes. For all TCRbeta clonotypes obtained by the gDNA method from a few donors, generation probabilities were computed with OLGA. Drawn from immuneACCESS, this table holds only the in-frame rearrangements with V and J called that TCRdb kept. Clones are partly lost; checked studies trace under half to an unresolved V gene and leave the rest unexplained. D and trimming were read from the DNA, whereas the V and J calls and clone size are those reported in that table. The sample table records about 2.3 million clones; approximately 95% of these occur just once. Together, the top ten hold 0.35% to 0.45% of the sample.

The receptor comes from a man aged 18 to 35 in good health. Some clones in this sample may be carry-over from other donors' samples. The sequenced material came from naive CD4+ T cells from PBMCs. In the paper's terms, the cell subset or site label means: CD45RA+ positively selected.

The CDR3 is CASSLIPRRDNEQFF. The nucleotide sequence is given as TGCGCCAGCAGCTTGATCCCCCGTCGCGACAATGAGCAGTTCTTC. Recombination joined TRBV5-1 with TRBJ2-1; a confident D gene designation cannot be given. From a lookup of the germline V gene, CDR1 and CDR2 are SGHRS and YFSETQ. There are 15 amino acids in the CDR3, from cysteine to phenylalanine inclusive. The sequence is cut down to CDR3 DNA, 45 bases in frame from base 1. V was cut back by 1 base and J by 5 bases, leaving a gap of 13 bases between them. Joined to the reference TRBV5-1 and TRBJ2-1 proteins, this CDR3 gives the full variable domain: KAGVTQTPRYLIKTRGQQVTLSCSPISGHRSVSWYQQTPGQGLQFLFEYFSETQRNKGNFPGRFSGRQFSNSRSEMNVSTLELGDSALYLCASSLIPRRDNEQFFGPGTRLTVL.